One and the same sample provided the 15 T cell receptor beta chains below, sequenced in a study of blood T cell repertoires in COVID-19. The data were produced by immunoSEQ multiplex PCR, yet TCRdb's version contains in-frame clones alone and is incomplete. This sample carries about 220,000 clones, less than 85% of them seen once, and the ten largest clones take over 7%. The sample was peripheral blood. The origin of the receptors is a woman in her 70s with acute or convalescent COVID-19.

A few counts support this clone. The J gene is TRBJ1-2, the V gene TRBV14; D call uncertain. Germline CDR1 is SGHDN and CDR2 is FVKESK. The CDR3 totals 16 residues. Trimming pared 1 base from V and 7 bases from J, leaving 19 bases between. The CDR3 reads CASSQVLSAGLLGYTF. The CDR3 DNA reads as TGTGCCAGCAGCCAAGTCCTCTCCGCAGGACTTCTTGGCTACACCTTC.

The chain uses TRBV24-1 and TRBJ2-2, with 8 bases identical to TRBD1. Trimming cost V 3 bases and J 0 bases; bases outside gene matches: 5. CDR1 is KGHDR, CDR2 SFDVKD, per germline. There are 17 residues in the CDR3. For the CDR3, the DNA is TGTGCCACCAGTGATCCAGGGACAGGAGCGAACACCGGGGAGCTGTTTTTT. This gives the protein CATSDPGTGANTGELFF.

The CDR3 here is CASSEKRGQGSGDTQYF. In nucleotides, the CDR3 is TGTGCCAGCAGTGAAAAGAGGGGACAGGGGTCTGGAGATACGCAGTATTTT. The V call is TRBV2, the J call TRBJ2-3; 10 bases fit TRBD1. CDR3 size: 17 residues. Germline V gives CDR1 SNHLY, CDR2 FYNNEI. V lost 2 bases, J lost 5 bases, and 10 bases stayed unmatched.

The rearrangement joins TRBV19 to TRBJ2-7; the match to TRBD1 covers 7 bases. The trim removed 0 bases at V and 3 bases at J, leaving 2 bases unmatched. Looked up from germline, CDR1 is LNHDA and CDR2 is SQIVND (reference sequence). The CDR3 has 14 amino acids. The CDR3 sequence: CASSIDRQGYEQYF. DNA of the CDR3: TGTGCCAGTAGTATAGATCGACAGGGCTACGAGCAGTACTTC. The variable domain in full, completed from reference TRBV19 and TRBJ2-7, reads DGGITQSPKYLFRKEGQNVTLSCEQNLNHDAMYWYRQDPGQGLRLIYYSQIVNDFQKGDIAEGYSVSREKKESFPLTVTSAQKNPTAFYLCASSIDRQGYEQYFGPGTRLTVT.

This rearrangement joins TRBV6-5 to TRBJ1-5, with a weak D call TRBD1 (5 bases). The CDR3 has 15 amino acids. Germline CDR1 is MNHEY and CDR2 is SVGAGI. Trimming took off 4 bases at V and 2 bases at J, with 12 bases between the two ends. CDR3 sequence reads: CASSLTREGNQPQHF. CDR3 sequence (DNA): TGTGCCAGCAGTTTAACCAGGGAGGGCAATCAGCCCCAGCATTTT.

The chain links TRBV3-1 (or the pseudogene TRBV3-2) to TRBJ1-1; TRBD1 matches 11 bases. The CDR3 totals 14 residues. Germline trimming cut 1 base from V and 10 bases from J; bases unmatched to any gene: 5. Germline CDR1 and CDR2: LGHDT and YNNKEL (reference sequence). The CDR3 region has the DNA TGTGCCAGCAGCCAAGCGTGGGACAGGGGGTTAGCTTTCTTT. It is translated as CASSQAWDRGLAFF.

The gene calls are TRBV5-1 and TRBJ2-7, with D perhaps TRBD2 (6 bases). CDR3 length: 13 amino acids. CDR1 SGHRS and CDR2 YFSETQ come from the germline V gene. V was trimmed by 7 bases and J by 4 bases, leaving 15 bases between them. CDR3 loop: CASSEGEEYEQYF. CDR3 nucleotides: TGCGCCAGCTCAGAAGGGGAGGAATACGAGCAGTACTTC.

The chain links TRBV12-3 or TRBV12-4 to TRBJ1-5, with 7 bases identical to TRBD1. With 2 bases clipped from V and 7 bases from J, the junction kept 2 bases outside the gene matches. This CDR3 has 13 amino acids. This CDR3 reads CASSLTGEQPQHF. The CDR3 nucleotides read TGTGCCAGCAGTTTAACAGGGGAGCAGCCCCAGCATTTT.

CDR3: CASSEIEGVYQPQHF. In nucleotides, the CDR3 is TGTGCCAGCAGTGAGATAGAGGGGGTGTATCAGCCCCAGCATTTT. The chain recombines TRBV2 with TRBJ1-5, with a possible D match to TRBD1 (6 bases). In germline, CDR1 is SNHLY, CDR2 FYNNEI. The CDR3 has 15 amino acids. The ends were cut back, 3 bases at V and 5 bases at J, with 14 bases in the middle.

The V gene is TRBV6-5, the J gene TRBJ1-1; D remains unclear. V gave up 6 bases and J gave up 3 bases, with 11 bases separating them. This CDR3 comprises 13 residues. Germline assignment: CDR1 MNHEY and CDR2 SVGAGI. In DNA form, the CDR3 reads TGTGCCAGCAGCCGGACTCCTTACACTGAAGCTTTCTTT. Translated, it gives CASSRTPYTEAFF.

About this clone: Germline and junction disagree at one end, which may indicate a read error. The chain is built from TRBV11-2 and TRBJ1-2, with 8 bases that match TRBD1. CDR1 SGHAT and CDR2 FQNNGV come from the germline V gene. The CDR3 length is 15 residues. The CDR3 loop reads CASSLDRGANYGYTF. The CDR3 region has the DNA TGTGCCAGCAGCCTAGACAGGGGAGCTAACTATGGCTACACCTTC. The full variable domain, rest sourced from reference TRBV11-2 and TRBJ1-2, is EAGVAQSPRYKIIEKRQSVAFWCNPISGHATLYWYQQILGQGPKLLIQFQNNGVVDDSQLPKDRFSAERLKGVDSTLKIQPAKLEDSAVYLCASSLDRGANYGYTFGSGTRLTVV.

The CDR3 bases are TGTGCCAGCAGCTCCGGGACAGGGTATGACGAGCAGTACGTC. As protein: CASSSGTGYDEQYV. The chain employs TRBV11-2 and TRBJ2-7; 9 nucleotides agree with TRBD1. Trimming at V came to 4 bases and at J to 5 bases, leaving 6 bases not matched to a gene. This CDR3 has 14 amino acids. Germline V lookup: CDR1 SGHAT, CDR2 FQNNGV.

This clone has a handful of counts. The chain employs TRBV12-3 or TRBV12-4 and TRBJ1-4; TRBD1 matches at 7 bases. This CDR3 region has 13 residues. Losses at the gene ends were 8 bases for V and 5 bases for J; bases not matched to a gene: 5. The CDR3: CASLRGGNEKLFF. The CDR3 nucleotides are TGTGCCAGCTTGAGAGGGGGCAATGAAAAACTGTTTTTT.

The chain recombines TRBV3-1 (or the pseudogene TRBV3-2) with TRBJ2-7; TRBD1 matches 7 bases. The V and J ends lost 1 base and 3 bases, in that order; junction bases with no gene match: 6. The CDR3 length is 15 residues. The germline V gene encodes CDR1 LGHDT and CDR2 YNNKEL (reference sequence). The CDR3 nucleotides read TGTGCCAGCAGCCAAGGACAGGGCAAAATCTACGAGCAGTACTTC. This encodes CASSQGQGKIYEQYF.

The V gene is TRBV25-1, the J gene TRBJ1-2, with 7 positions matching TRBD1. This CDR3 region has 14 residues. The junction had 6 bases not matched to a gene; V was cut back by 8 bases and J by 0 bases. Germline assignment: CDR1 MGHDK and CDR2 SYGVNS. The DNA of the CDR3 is TGTGCCAGCCCGGGGACAGCTACTAACTATGGCTACACCTTC. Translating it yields CASPGTATNYGYTF.